This T cell receptor beta chain is drawn from a study of blood T cells in healthy people across ages. The second PCR ran roughly 7 to 12 cycles with a sample-barcoded 5' primer and J-beta primers. TCRdb analysed the 5' RACE reads with MiXCR anew, one entry per CDR3 protein. The sample carries fewer than 900,000 distinct CDR3 sequences, approximately 50% recorded once. Sequencing input: blood. The sequence derives from a woman in her fifties or sixties in good health.

The CDR3 protein is CSVPTSGGSYNEQYF. The CDR3 nucleotides are TGCAGCGTTCCTACTAGCGGGGGCTCCTACAATGAGCAGTACTTC. The genes are TRBV29-1 and TRBJ2-1; 11 bases line up with TRBD2. The J call could be wrong; TRBJ2-7 is a better fit for the DNA end. Germline lookup yields CDR1 SQVTM and CDR2 ANQGSEA. The CDR3 has 15 residues.